This T cell receptor beta chain was obtained from a study of cytomegalovirus exposure and HLA in healthy donors. A multiplex PCR was run with 60 Vbeta primers and 13 Jbeta primers. Sequencing was performed with immunoSEQ multiplex PCR; in TCRdb, only in-frame clones are kept and a portion is missing. The sample has approximately 160,000 clones, just under 80% seen once; the top ten hold roughly 9.7%. Study-level results: Both high specificity and high sensitivity reportedly marked the classifier's diagnosis of cytomegalovirus status. Later on, an analysis showed TCR association rates differing by HLA locus, with DRB1 the most and HLA-C the fewest.

Unmatched junction bases numbered 0, after V lost 1 base and J lost 6 bases. Germline loops: CDR1 MNHEY, CDR2 SVGAGI. CDR3 length: 13 amino acids. Points on this clone: Its antigen is still unknown.

Sample: PBMCs. The origin of this receptor is a man younger than 35 in good health and CMV-seropositive. The genes are TRBV6-5 and TRBJ2-1, with 7 bases that match TRBD1. This CDR3 is CASSYYRGNEQFF. CDR3 in DNA: TGTGCCAGCAGTTACTACAGGGGCAATGAGCAGTTCTTC.